The entry below gives a single T cell receptor beta chain sequence along with its context. The antigen remains unidentified. The data originate from a study of CD8+ T cells in alopecia areata. Broader study findings: Compared with mice, patients displayed less clear TCR sharing, possibly for HLA-related reasons. How baseline CD8+ expansion relates to response remains uncertain (there was one nonresponder).

The treatment is: oral pan-JAK inhibitor, 5-10 mg twice daily. CDR1 and CDR2 from the germline V gene are SGHTA and FQGNSA. CDR3 length equals 14 residues. Trimming pared 3 bases from V and 5 bases from J, leaving 11 bases between. cDNA serving as the sequencing template came from extracted, reverse transcribed RNA. Sequencing was performed with immunoSEQ multiplex PCR; in TCRdb, only in-frame clones are kept and a portion is missing. The table records about 270,000 clones, around 64% of them present only once. The specimen comprised CD4+ T cells sorted from blood, sampled at roughly week 52, from a patient treated with tofacitinib. The clonotype originates from a human donor with alopecia areata. The chain uses TRBV7-2 and TRBJ1-5; D is unresolved. In DNA form, the CDR3 reads TGTGCCAGCAGCTTTAAGGGCGGTGATCAGCCCCAGCATTTT. Protein: CASSFKGGDQPQHF.